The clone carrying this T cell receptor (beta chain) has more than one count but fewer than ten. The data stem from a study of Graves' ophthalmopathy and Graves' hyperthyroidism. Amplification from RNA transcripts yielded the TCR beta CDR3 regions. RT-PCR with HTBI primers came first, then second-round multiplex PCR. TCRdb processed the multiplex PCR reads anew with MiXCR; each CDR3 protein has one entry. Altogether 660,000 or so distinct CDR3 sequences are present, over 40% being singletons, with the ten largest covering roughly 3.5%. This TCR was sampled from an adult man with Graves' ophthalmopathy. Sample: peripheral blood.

The CDR3 reads CASSQVESELFF. CDR3 sequence (DNA): TGTGCCAGCAGCCAAGTGGAGAGTGAGCTGTTTTTT. This sequence joins TRBV7-9 and TRBJ2-2; D remains unclear. Germline V lookup: CDR1 SEHNR, CDR2 FQNEAQ (reference sequence). Trimming cost V 5 bases and J 11 bases, with 12 bases left between them. The CDR3 totals 12 residues.